These 28 T cell receptor beta chains came from one sample sequenced in a study of T-cell reconstitution after alpha-beta-depleted transplantation in children. As it was prepared, the TCRbeta library received unique molecular identifiers. TCRdb processed the PCR reads anew with MiXCR; each CDR3 protein has one entry. The sample contains over 550,000 distinct CDR3 sequences, under 12% of which appear only once. Sequencing used PBMCs from the stem cell graft donor, obtained from the stem cell graft. These receptors originate from a human donor who donated a stem cell graft to a child with acute myeloid leukemia.

The CDR3 spells CSVVDPRATNEKLFF. The CDR3 region has the DNA TGCAGCGTCGTAGATCCCCGCGCAACTAATGAAAAACTGTTTTTT. The chain carries TRBV29-1 and TRBJ1-4; D unresolved. CDR1 and CDR2 from the germline V gene are SQVTM and ANQGSEA. Trimming took 6 bases from V and 0 from J, leaving 14 bases between them. This CDR3 is built from 15 residues.

The chain joins TRBV9 to TRBJ2-3, with D possibly TRBD2 on 6 matching bases. The CDR3 consists of 15 residues. Germline CDR1 is SGDLS and CDR2 is YYNGEE. Trimming took 2 bases from V and 4 from J, leaving 14 bases between them. CDR3 sequence reads: CASSVGGEVSDTQYF. Written as DNA, the CDR3 is TGTGCCAGCAGCGTCGGGGGAGAAGTATCAGATACGCAGTATTTT.

The rearrangement joins TRBV6-2 or TRBV6-3 to TRBJ2-5, with TRBD2 matching 10 bases. The CDR3 is made up of 17 amino acids. Germline trimming cut 10 bases from V and 7 bases from J; bases unmatched to any gene: 21. From germline, CDR1 is MNHEY and CDR2 SVGEGT. The CDR3 protein is CATTTGASGSNGGTQYF. In nucleotides, the CDR3 is TGTGCCACGACTACCGGGGCTAGCGGGAGCAACGGCGGGACCCAGTACTTC.

This clonotype was recorded many times. This chain connects TRBV18 to TRBJ2-7, with TRBD1 matching 7 bases. The germline gives CDR1 KGHSH, CDR2 LQKENI. Trimming cost V 3 bases and J 5 bases; bases outside gene matches: 10. This CDR3 is built from 15 residues. The CDR3 loop is CASSPADREVHEQYF. In DNA form, the CDR3 reads TGTGCCAGCTCACCCGCTGACAGGGAAGTCCACGAGCAGTACTTC.

This clonotype was detected a few times. J is TRBJ2-1 and V is TRBV19; 11 bases fit TRBD2. In germline, CDR1 is LNHDA, CDR2 SQIVND (reference sequence). The CDR3 length is 15 residues. J was trimmed by 9 bases and V by 7 bases; bases with no gene match: 11. The CDR3 region is CASTEGLAASAEQFF. The CDR3 DNA sequence: TGTGCCAGTACGGAGGGACTAGCGGCATCGGCTGAGCAGTTCTTC.

The rearrangement links TRBV29-1 to TRBJ2-5; 8 bases are a match to TRBD1. CDR1 is SQVTM and CDR2 is ANQGSEA in the germline V gene. The ends lost 4 bases at V and 3 bases at J; junction bases unmatched: 13. The CDR3 is 16 amino acids. The CDR3: CSVGQGTIMGEETQYF. The CDR3 region has the DNA TGCAGCGTTGGACAGGGGACAATTATGGGGGAAGAGACCCAGTACTTC.

This clonotype was seen only a few times. The chain carries TRBV5-1 and TRBJ2-4; TRBD2 matches at 7 bases. Germline V gene data show CDR1 as SGHRS and CDR2 as YFSETQ. There are 15 residues in the CDR3. V lost 5 bases and J lost 3; bases outside the gene matches: 8. The CDR3 sequence: CASSPGGGGKNIQYF. CDR3 DNA: TGCGCCAGCAGTCCCGGTGGGGGGGGCAAAAACATTCAGTACTTC.

In its sample, this clonotype was seen many times. The chain recombines TRBV6-4 with TRBJ2-1; no definite D call. Germline-derived CDR1 and CDR2 are MRHNA and SNTAGT. Trimming pared 3 bases from V and 4 bases from J, leaving 7 bases between. The CDR3 covers 13 residues. The CDR3 protein is CASSDFPYNEQFF. Written as DNA, the CDR3 is TGTGCCAGCAGTGATTTCCCGTACAATGAGCAGTTCTTC.

Ten or more counts support this clonotype. The rearrangement links TRBV29-1 to TRBJ1-1, with unresolved D. The V end lost 5 bases, the J end lost 0 bases, and 13 bases lay between the germline ends. The germline CDR1 and CDR2 sequences are SQVTM and ANQGSEA. This CDR3 comprises 14 residues. The DNA for the CDR3 is TGCAGCGTTTCCCGTCAAGCTGTGAACACTGAAGCTTTCTTT. Translated, it gives CSVSRQAVNTEAFF.

CDR3 DNA: TGTGCCTGGACCCCAAGGAACACTGAAGCTTTCTTT. It is translated as CAWTPRNTEAFF. This chain links TRBV30 with TRBJ1-1; D is uncertain. V was trimmed by 4 bases and J by 1 base, leaving 7 bases between them. Germline loops: CDR1 GTSNPN, CDR2 SVGIG (reference sequence). The CDR3 runs to 12 residues.

The rearrangement uses TRBV3-1 and TRBJ2-7, with 7 bases fitting TRBD2. V dropped 1 base and J dropped 3; count of bases not matched to a gene: 9. Germline lookup yields CDR1 LGHDT and CDR2 YNNKEL (reference sequence). This CDR3 has 16 residues. CDR3 sequence reads: CASSQGYSGYLYEQYF. The CDR3 nucleotides read TGTGCCAGCAGCCAAGGATATAGCGGGTACCTCTACGAGCAGTACTTC.

In this sample, this clonotype turned up a few times. The rearrangement joins TRBV3-1 to TRBJ2-2, with 13 bases lining up with TRBD2. Per germline, CDR1 LGHDT and CDR2 YNNKEL (reference sequence). V lost 4 bases and J lost 3; bases outside the gene matches: 8. This CDR3 region has 18 residues. The CDR3, as DNA: TGTGCCAGCAGCCGCACTAGCGGGGGGGTCGGTCACACCGGGGAGCTGTTTTTT. Translated, it gives CASSRTSGGVGHTGELFF.

The chain joins TRBV12-3 or TRBV12-4 to TRBJ2-7; 10 positions agree with TRBD1. J lost 5 bases, V lost 3 bases, and 22 bases had no gene match. There are 20 residues in the CDR3. CDR3 nucleotide sequence: TGTGCCAGCAGTTTCGGTTCCTTTCGGCAGCCGGGACAGGGGTCCCACGAGCAGTACTTC. Its protein is CASSFGSFRQPGQGSHEQYF.

The chain has TRBV30 and TRBJ1-2, with a weak D call TRBD1 (6 bases). V gave up 5 bases and J gave up 6 bases, with 22 bases separating them. Germline V gene sequence: CDR1 GTSNPN, CDR2 SVGIG (reference sequence). The CDR3 has 15 residues. The CDR3 bases are TGTGCCTGGGTTAGAACAGGGACCCTCTCGAATGGCTACACCTTC. Encoded protein: CAWVRTGTLSNGYTF.

V and J are TRBV20-1 and TRBJ2-7; D is possibly TRBD1 (6 bases). V was trimmed by 0 bases and J by 4 bases, leaving 13 bases between them. The germline gives CDR1 DFQATT, CDR2 SNEGSKA (reference sequence). The CDR3 runs to 14 residues. The chain's CDR3 is CSARDRQGTYEQYF. The CDR3 DNA reads as TGCAGTGCTAGAGATCGGCAGGGGACGTACGAGCAGTACTTC.

This clonotype was seen repeatedly, ten times or more. This chain links TRBV20-1 with TRBJ1-2; possibly TRBD1 for D (6 bases). This CDR3 has 13 amino acids. Looked up from germline, CDR1 is DFQATT and CDR2 is SNEGSKA (reference sequence). V was cut by 1 base and J by 8 bases, with 14 bases left in between. CDR3: CSARAGAGVGYTF. The CDR3 nucleotides read TGCAGTGCTAGAGCAGGGGCAGGAGTCGGCTACACCTTC.

This clonotype showed up just once. V is TRBV6-2 or TRBV6-3 and J is TRBJ2-4, with TRBD2 identical over 8 bases. Trimming at V came to 5 bases and at J to 6 bases, leaving 12 bases not matched to a gene. The CDR3 contains 16 residues. From germline, CDR1 is MNHEY and CDR2 SVGEGT. CDR3 sequence reads: CASSISGTRTVNIQYF. In DNA form, the CDR3 reads TGTGCCAGCAGTATCTCCGGGACTAGAACAGTAAACATTCAGTACTTC.

The table lists this clonotype with many counts. This chain links TRBV6-2 or TRBV6-3 with TRBJ2-3; no definite D call. The CDR3 is made up of 12 amino acids. The V and J ends lost 6 bases and 0 bases respectively, with 4 bases between them. CDR1 and CDR2 (germline): MNHEY, SVGEGT. The CDR3 here is CASRHSTDTQYF. The CDR3 DNA reads as TGTGCCAGCAGACACAGCACAGATACGCAGTATTTT.

This clonotype was seen a handful of times. The gene calls are TRBV12-3 or TRBV12-4 and TRBJ2-7; D is unresolved. Trimming removed 7 bases from V and 5 bases from J, with 12 bases in between. CDR3 length equals 12 residues. In DNA, the CDR3 is TGTGCCAGCACCAAGGGAACCCACGAGCAGTACTTC. Translation: CASTKGTHEQYF.

The chain is built from TRBV7-2 and TRBJ2-5; 11 bases match TRBD2. Germline CDR1 is SGHTA and CDR2 is FQGNSA. This CDR3 comprises 13 residues. J was trimmed by 5 bases and V by 5 bases; bases with no gene match: 1. CDR3 DNA: TGTGCCAGCAGCCCTAGCGGGAGGGAGACCCAGTACTTC. Translating it yields CASSPSGRETQYF.

Comments on this clonotype: At one boundary the junction diverges from the germline segment, which might be a read error. This chain uses TRBV28 with TRBJ2-3; TRBD1 matches at 8 bases. Germline V CDR1 and CDR2: MDHEN, SYDVKM. The CDR3 contains 16 residues. The CDR3 loop is CTSSFRRGPGTDTQYF. CDR3 sequence (DNA): TGTACCAGCAGTTTTCGCAGGGGGCCGGGCACAGATACGCAGTATTTT.

This rearrangement joins TRBV5-6 to TRBJ2-4; D call uncertain. The germline V and J ends were trimmed by 3 bases and 7 bases, with 14 bases remaining between them. The germline CDR1 and CDR2 sequences are SGHDT and YYEEEE. The CDR3 is 14 amino acids. This CDR3 is CASSSTNAGNIQYF. CDR3 sequence (DNA): TGTGCCAGCAGCTCGACGAACGCCGGTAACATTCAGTACTTC.

This clonotype was detected ten times or more. The V call is TRBV7-9, the J call TRBJ2-1, with 7 bases aligning to TRBD2. Trimming took 2 bases from V and 6 from J; bases not matched to a gene: 10. CDR3 length equals 16 residues. CDR1 is SEHNR and CDR2 is FQNEAQ in the germline V gene (reference sequence). In DNA, the CDR3 is TGTGCCAGCAGCTTAACCCCAGTAGCGGGCGGCAATGAGCAGTTCTTC. Amino acids: CASSLTPVAGGNEQFF.

The chain combines TRBV5-5 with TRBJ2-1; 9 bases fit TRBD2. The CDR3 loop spans 16 amino acids. Germline loops: CDR1 SGHKS, CDR2 YYEKEE (reference sequence). The junction had 10 bases not matched to a gene; V was cut back by 4 bases and J by 5 bases. CDR3 region: CASSTLPGGRDNEQFF. The CDR3 nucleotides are TGTGCCAGCAGCACCCTTCCGGGCGGGAGGGACAATGAGCAGTTCTTC.

This clonotype appeared a few times. V usage is TRBV3-1 and J usage is TRBJ1-5; D perhaps matches TRBD1 (5 bases). This CDR3 comprises 15 residues. Trimming pared 1 base from V and 7 bases from J, leaving 14 bases between. Germline loops: CDR1 LGHDT, CDR2 YNNKEL (reference sequence). The CDR3 region has the DNA TGTGCCAGCAGCCAAGTTTCGGGGGTTGCCCAGCCCCAGCATTTT. Translating it yields CASSQVSGVAQPQHF. Combining the CDR3 with reference TRBV3-1 and TRBJ1-5 gives the whole variable domain DTAVSQTPKYLVTQMGNDKSIKCEQNLGHDTMYWYKQDSKKFLKIMFSYNNKELIINETVPNRFSPKSPDKAHLNLHINSLELGDSAVYFCASSQVSGVAQPQHFGDGTRLSIL.

This clonotype was recorded at least ten times. The rearrangement links TRBV19 to TRBJ1-4; D gene unclear. This CDR3 is 14 amino acids long. Trimming shortened V by 7 bases and J by 5 bases, and 14 bases separated the two germline ends. Germline V gene sequence: CDR1 LNHDA, CDR2 SQIVND (reference sequence). CDR3: CASIALGGNEKLFF. CDR3 sequence (DNA): TGTGCCAGTATCGCCCTGGGCGGGAATGAAAAACTGTTTTTT.

This clonotype was found a few times. The genes are TRBV27 and TRBJ1-5; D is unresolved. Germline loops: CDR1 MNHEY, CDR2 SMNVEV (reference sequence). V lost 2 bases and J 0 bases, leaving 14 bases between the germline ends. The CDR3 length is 17 residues. For the CDR3, the DNA is TGTGCCAGCAGTTTAGTCGGCAGCCTCACTAGCAATCAGCCCCAGCATTTT. It translates to CASSLVGSLTSNQPQHF.

The V and J genes are TRBV20-1 and TRBJ2-5; tentative D call: TRBD1 (6 bases). Germline V gene sequence: CDR1 DFQATT, CDR2 SNEGSKA (reference sequence). The length of the CDR3 is 10 residues. Trimming left V 5 bases short and J 7 bases short, with 8 bases between. CDR3 in DNA: TGCAGTGCTCAAGGGGGGACCCAGTACTTC. It specifies CSAQGGTQYF.